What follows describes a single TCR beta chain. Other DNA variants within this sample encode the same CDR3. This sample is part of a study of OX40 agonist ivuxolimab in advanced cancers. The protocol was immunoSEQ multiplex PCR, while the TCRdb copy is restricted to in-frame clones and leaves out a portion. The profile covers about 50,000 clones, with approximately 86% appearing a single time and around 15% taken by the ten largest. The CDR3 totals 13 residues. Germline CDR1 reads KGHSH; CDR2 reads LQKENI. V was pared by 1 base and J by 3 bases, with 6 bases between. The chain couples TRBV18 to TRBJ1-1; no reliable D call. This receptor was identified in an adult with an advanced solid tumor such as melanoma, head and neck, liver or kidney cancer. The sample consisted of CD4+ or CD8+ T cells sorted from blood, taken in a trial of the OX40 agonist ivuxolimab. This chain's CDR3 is CASSPQGDTEAFF. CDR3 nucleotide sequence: TGTGCCAGCTCACCACAAGGTGACACTGAAGCTTTCTTT.